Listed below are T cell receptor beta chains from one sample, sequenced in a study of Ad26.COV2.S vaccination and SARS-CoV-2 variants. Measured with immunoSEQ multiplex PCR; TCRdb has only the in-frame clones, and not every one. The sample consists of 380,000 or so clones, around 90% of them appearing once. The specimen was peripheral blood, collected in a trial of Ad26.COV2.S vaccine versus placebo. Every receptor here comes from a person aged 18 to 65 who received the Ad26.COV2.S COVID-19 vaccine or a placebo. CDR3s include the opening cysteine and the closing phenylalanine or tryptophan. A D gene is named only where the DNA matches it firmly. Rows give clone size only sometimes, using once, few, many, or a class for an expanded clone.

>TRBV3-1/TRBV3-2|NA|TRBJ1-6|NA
TGTGCCAGCAGCCTAAATTCACCCCTCCACTTT
CASSLNSPLHF
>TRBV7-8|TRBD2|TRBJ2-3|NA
TGTGCCAGCAGCAAAGCGGGGGGGTACGATACGCAGTATTTT
CASSKAGGYDTQYF
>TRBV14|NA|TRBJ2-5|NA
TGTGCCAGCAGCCGACACGGCAAGGGTCAAGAGACCCAGTACTTC
CASSRHGKGQETQYF
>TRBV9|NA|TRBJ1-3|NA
TGTGCCAGCAGTCCTGGGGGGGTAGGTGGAAACACCATATATTTT
CASSPGGVGGNTIYF
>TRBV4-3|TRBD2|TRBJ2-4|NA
TGCGCCAGCAGCCACTCTAGCGGGAGGGGTTTCTTAGCCAAAAACATTCAGTACTTC
CASSHSSGRGFLAKNIQYF
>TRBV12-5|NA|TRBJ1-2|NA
TGTGCTAGTGGCTTCGGACGGTACTATGGCTACACCTTC
CASGFGRYYGYTF
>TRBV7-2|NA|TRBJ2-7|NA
TGTGCCAGCAGCTTCAAGAGCTCCTACGAGCAGTACTTC
CASSFKSSYEQYF
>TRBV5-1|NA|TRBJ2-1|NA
TGCGCCAGCCGAACATTGAGGGAGGTCTACAATGAGCAGTTCTTC
CASRTLREVYNEQFF
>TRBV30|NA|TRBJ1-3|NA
TGTGCCTGGAGTCAGTTGGGGACACTTGGAAACACCATATATTTT
CAWSQLGTLGNTIYF
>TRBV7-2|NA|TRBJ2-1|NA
TGTGCCAGCAGCTCAACAGGTAGCCACAATGAGCAGTTCTTC
CASSSTGSHNEQFF
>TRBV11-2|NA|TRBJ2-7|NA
TGTGCCAGCAGTCCGGGACTCCCTACGAACGAGCAGTACTTC
CASSPGLPTNEQYF
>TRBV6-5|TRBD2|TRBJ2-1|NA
TGTGCCAGCAGTTATGGACTAGCGGGAGACAATGAGCAGTTCTTC
CASSYGLAGDNEQFF
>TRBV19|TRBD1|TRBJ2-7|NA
TGTGCCAGTAGTAGGGACAGGGTACTCAACGAGCAGTACTTC
CASSRDRVLNEQYF
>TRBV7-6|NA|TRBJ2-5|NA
TGTGCCAGCAGTAAGCAAACCGACCCCAGGGAGACCCAGTACTTC
CASSKQTDPRETQYF
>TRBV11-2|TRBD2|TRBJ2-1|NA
TGTGCCAGCAGCTTAGATCCGCGACTAGCGGGAGACAACCGGTGTGAGCAGTTCTTC
CASSLDPRLAGDNRCEQFF
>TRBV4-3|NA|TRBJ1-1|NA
TGCGCCAGCAGCCAAGATTGGGGATTCGGGACTGAAGCTTTCTTT
CASSQDWGFGTEAFF
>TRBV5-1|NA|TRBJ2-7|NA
TGCGCCAGCAGCTTCGAACCGGGACCCTACGAGCAGTACTTC
CASSFEPGPYEQYF
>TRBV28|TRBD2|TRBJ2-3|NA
TGTGCCAGCAGTTTCGGACTAGCGGGAGGGCTTACAGATACGCAGTATTTT
CASSFGLAGGLTDTQYF
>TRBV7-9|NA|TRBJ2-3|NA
TGTGCCAGCAGCTTAAAGGGCCCCGAATGGACAGATACGCAGTATTTT
CASSLKGPEWTDTQYF
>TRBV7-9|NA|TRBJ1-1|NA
TGTGCCAGCAGGGGGCCGGGCGTTGGAGCTTTCTTT
CASRGPGVGAFF
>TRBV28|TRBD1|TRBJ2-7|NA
TGTGCCAGCAGTTTATCCGCGGACAGGGCCTACGAGCAGTACTTC
CASSLSADRAYEQYF
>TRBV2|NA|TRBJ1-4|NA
TGTGCCAGCAGTGACAGGGTTGAAAAACTGTTTTTT
CASSDRVEKLFF
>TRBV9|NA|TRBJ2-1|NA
TGTGCCAGCAGCGTAATCGGGGACTCGCTCAATGAGCAGTTCTTC
CASSVIGDSLNEQFF
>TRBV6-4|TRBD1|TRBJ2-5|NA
TGTGCCAATAGTGATCAGGGGGATGGAGAGACCCAGTACTTC
CANSDQGDGETQYF
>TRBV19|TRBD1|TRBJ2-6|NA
TGTGCCAGTAGAAAGCGTCAGGGGGACTCTGGGGCCAACGTCCTGACTTTC
CASRKRQGDSGANVLTF
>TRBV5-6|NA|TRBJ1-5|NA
TGTGCCAGCAGCTTGGCCGGAAATCAGCCCCAGCATTTT
CASSLAGNQPQHF
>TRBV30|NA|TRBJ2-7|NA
TGTGCCTGGGAAGGTCGGTCCGAGCAGTACTTC
CAWEGRSEQYF
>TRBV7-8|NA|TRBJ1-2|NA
TGTGCCAGCAGCCACGCGGGACGGAGTAACTATGGCTACACCTTC
CASSHAGRSNYGYTF
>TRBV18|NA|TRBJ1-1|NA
TGTGCCAGCTCCATGAACGGGGGGCGTCTAGCTGAAGCTTTCTTT
CASSMNGGRLAEAFF
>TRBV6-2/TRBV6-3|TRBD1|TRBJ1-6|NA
TGTGCCAGCAGTTACTCGAGTTTGGGACAGGGGTTTTCACCCCTCCACTTT
CASSYSSLGQGFSPLHF
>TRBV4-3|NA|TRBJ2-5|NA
TGCGCCAGCAGCCAAGGAGGGGAGACCCAGTACTTC
CASSQGGETQYF
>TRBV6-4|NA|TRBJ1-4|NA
TGTGCCAGCAGTGGTTCGGTGGGGGAAAAACTGTTTTTT
CASSGSVGEKLFF
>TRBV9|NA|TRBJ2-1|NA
TGTGCCAGCAGCGTAGGGGAACTTAACAATGAGCAGTTCTTC
CASSVGELNNEQFF
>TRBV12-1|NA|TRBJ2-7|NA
TGTGCCAGCAGCTTTTTCTCCTACGAGCAGTACTTC
CASSFFSYEQYF
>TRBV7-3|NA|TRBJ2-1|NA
TGTGCCAGCAGCTTAAGTACGGGGGCAGAGCAGTTCTTC
CASSLSTGAEQFF
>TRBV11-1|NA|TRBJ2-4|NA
TGTGCCAGCAGCCCAGGGGCCCGTAGCATTCAGTACTTC
CASSPGARSIQYF
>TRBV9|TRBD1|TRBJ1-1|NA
TGTGCCAGCAGCGCCAAGACAGGGCACACTGAAGCTTTCTTT
CASSAKTGHTEAFF
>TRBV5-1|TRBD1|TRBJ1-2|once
TGCGCCAGCAGCCCTGACAGGGGAGGGCTCTATGGCTACACCTTC
CASSPDRGGLYGYTF
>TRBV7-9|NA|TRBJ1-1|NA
TGTGCCAGCAGCTCCCCCCAGAACACTGAAGCTTTCTTT
CASSSPQNTEAFF
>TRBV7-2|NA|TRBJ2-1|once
TGTGCCAGCACTGCCGGCTCCTACAATGAGCAGTTCTTC
CASTAGSYNEQFF